What follows is one T cell receptor (beta chain) and its context. TCRdb's table, derived via immunoSEQ multiplex PCR, lists solely in-frame clones and lacks some. The table shows fewer than 85,000 clones, with roughly 84% occurring only once. The CDR3 has 14 amino acids. Germline lookup yields CDR1 SGDLS and CDR2 YYNGEE. Trimming removed 3 bases from V and 4 bases from J, with 13 bases in between. This specimen comes from a study of blood T cell repertoires in COVID-19. The TCR sequence derives from a man younger than 45 with COVID-19, enrolled during active disease. This rearrangement joins TRBV9 to TRBJ1-1, with unresolved D. Sequenced input: peripheral blood. CDR3 DNA: TGTGCCAGCAGCGCCTCGGGAGAGTTCACTGAAGCTTTCTTT. Its translation: CASSASGEFTEAFF.